The 14 T cell receptor beta chains reported below all come from one sample, sequenced in a study of early T cells in non-severe SARS-CoV-2 infection. TCRdb fed the 5' RACE reads into MiXCR, producing one record per CDR3 protein. In the table there are more than 40,000 distinct CDR3 sequences, roughly 5% of which are singletons. The sequencing here drew on whole blood, taken at baseline. These receptors were collected from an adult who was a healthcare worker with PCR-confirmed SARS-CoV-2 infection or an uninfected control (not recorded which).

The rearrangement uses TRBV3-1 and TRBJ2-1, with D unresolved. The germline V gene encodes CDR1 LGHDT and CDR2 YNNKEL (reference sequence). CDR3 size: 14 residues. Trimming shortened V by 1 base and J by 10 bases, and 14 bases separated the two germline ends. This chain's CDR3 is CASSQGLQPWEQFF. The CDR3 coding sequence is TGTGCCAGCAGCCAAGGTCTCCAGCCCTGGGAGCAGTTCTTC.

The table lists this clonotype with many counts. The V call is TRBV3-1, the J call TRBJ2-3; TRBD2 matches 8 bases. Germline CDR1 and CDR2: LGHDT and YNNKEL (reference sequence). The length of the CDR3 is 13 residues. The V and J ends lost 4 bases and 9 bases, in that order; junction bases with no gene match: 6. Here the CDR3 DNA reads TGTGCCAGCAGCCGGGGGCGGGAGGTGACGCAGTATTTT. Residues: CASSRGREVTQYF.

This clonotype counts as medium-sized. This chain connects TRBV19 to TRBJ2-1; 11 bases line up with TRBD2. Germline values: CDR1 LNHDA, CDR2 SQIVND (reference sequence). There are 15 residues in the CDR3. The junction had 3 bases not matched to a gene; V was cut back by 6 bases and J by 2 bases. This chain's CDR3 is CASRLAGEPYNEQFF. The CDR3, as DNA: TGTGCCAGTAGACTAGCGGGAGAGCCCTACAATGAGCAGTTCTTC.

This clonotype was observed at least ten times. The CDR3 bases are TGTGCCAGCAGTTACTCAGGACTAGCGTCCTACAATGAGCAGTTCTTC. It specifies CASSYSGLASYNEQFF. The genes are TRBV6-6 and TRBJ2-1; the match to TRBD2 covers 9 bases. V dropped 0 bases and J dropped 1; count of bases not matched to a gene: 1. Germline values: CDR1 MNHNY, CDR2 SVGAGI (reference sequence). The CDR3 sequence is 16 residues long.

CDR3 DNA sequence: TGTGCCAGCACGGGAGCGGACTACAATGAGCAGTTCTTC. It is translated as CASTGADYNEQFF. This chain uses TRBV13 with TRBJ2-1; tentative D call: TRBD2 (6 bases). The germline V gene encodes CDR1 PRHDT and CDR2 FYEKMQ (reference sequence). V lost 7 bases, J lost 3 bases, and 10 bases lay in between. The CDR3 sequence is 13 residues long.

This clonotype was found many times. The chain links TRBV7-9 to TRBJ2-1, with 12 bases fitting TRBD1. Losses at the gene ends were 8 bases for V and 6 bases for J; bases not matched to a gene: 5. Germline V gene lookup returns CDR1 SEHNR and CDR2 FQNEAQ (reference sequence). The CDR3 sequence is 14 residues long. This CDR3 is CASRRGQGANEQFF. DNA of the CDR3: TGTGCCAGCCGACGGGGACAGGGGGCCAATGAGCAGTTCTTC. Complete variable domain (other parts from reference TRBV7-9 and TRBJ2-1): DTGVSQNPRHKITKRGQNVTFRCDPISEHNRLYWYRQTLGQGPEFLTYFQNEAQLEKSRLLSDRFSAERPKGSFSTLEIQRTEQGDSAMYLCASRRGQGANEQFFGPGTRLTVL.

This clonotype appeared many times. The chain is built from TRBV19 and TRBJ1-6; D remains ambiguous. This CDR3 has 13 amino acids. Germline lookup yields CDR1 LNHDA and CDR2 SQIVND (reference sequence). Trimming left V 2 bases short and J 10 bases short, with 9 bases between. This CDR3 reads CASSIQAGSPLHF. The CDR3 DNA sequence: TGTGCCAGTAGTATACAGGCTGGGTCACCCCTCCACTTT.

This clonotype has ten or more counts. The chain links TRBV24-1 to TRBJ2-1; the D call may be TRBD1 or TRBD2 (5 bases each). CDR3 length equals 15 residues. V lost 4 bases and J 8 bases, leaving 17 bases between the germline ends. Looked up from germline, CDR1 is KGHDR and CDR2 is SFDVKD. The CDR3 loop is CATSDPGRLGHEQFF. CDR3 nucleotide sequence: TGTGCCACCAGTGACCCGGGACGCCTCGGCCATGAGCAGTTCTTC.

This clonotype appeared many times. The V and J genes are TRBV6-6 and TRBJ2-6; 9 bases align to TRBD2. The CDR3 totals 18 residues. Germline assignment: CDR1 MNHNY and CDR2 SVGAGI (reference sequence). V shed 6 bases, J shed 0 bases, and the junction held 9 bases outside the gene matches. The CDR3 reads CASSPIAGATSGANVLTF. In DNA, the CDR3 is TGTGCCAGCAGCCCAATAGCGGGAGCTACCTCTGGGGCCAACGTCCTGACTTTC.

This clonotype turned up a few times. V usage is TRBV28 and J usage is TRBJ2-7; D not resolved. CDR1 is MDHEN and CDR2 is SYDVKM in the germline V gene. CDR3 length: 15 amino acids. V lost 5 bases to trimming and J lost 1 base, with 15 bases between them. CDR3 DNA sequence: TGTGCCAGCAGTCTCCATACCGCAGGTTCCTACGAGCAGTACTTC. Translating it yields CASSLHTAGSYEQYF.

This clonotype showed up just a few times. The chain joins TRBV2 to TRBJ1-4; 8 nucleotides align to TRBD1. Trimming removed 7 bases from V and 7 bases from J; junction bases left unmatched: 2. The CDR3 sequence is 12 residues long. The V gene's germline CDR1 is SNHLY and CDR2 FYNNEI. CDR3 residues: CASKGQVEKLFF. The CDR3 DNA reads as TGTGCCAGCAAGGGACAGGTTGAAAAACTGTTTTTT.

The chain combines TRBV12-3 or TRBV12-4 with TRBJ1-1; D is unresolved. The germline V and J ends were trimmed by 7 bases and 7 bases, with 13 bases remaining between them. This CDR3 is built from 12 residues. CDR3 nucleotide sequence: TGTGCCAGCACCACATCCCCGCGTGAAGCTTTCTTT. This translates into CASTTSPREAFF.

At least ten counts were recorded for this clonotype. The rearrangement joins TRBV11-2 to TRBJ1-1, with D possibly matching TRBD1 (5 bases). The V end was cut by 5 bases, the J end by 10 bases, with 23 bases between. The germline CDR1 and CDR2 sequences are SGHAT and FQNNGV. The CDR3 contains 15 residues. The CDR3 reads CASSLGGAQGIVAFF. The CDR3, as DNA: TGTGCCAGCAGCCTAGGAGGGGCGCAGGGTATCGTAGCTTTCTTT. The full variable domain, rest sourced from reference TRBV11-2 and TRBJ1-1, is EAGVAQSPRYKIIEKRQSVAFWCNPISGHATLYWYQQILGQGPKLLIQFQNNGVVDDSQLPKDRFSAERLKGVDSTLKIQPAKLEDSAVYLCASSLGGAQGIVAFFGQGTRLTVV.

This sequence joins TRBV25-1 and TRBJ2-3, with 7 bases lining up with TRBD1. V lost 5 bases, J lost 2 bases, and 4 bases stayed unmatched. This CDR3 region has 14 residues. CDR1 is MGHDK and CDR2 is SYGVNS in the germline V gene. The CDR3 is CASSQEGATDTQYF. DNA for the CDR3: TGTGCCAGCAGTCAAGAGGGGGCCACAGATACGCAGTATTTT.